This T cell receptor beta chain was recovered during a study of PD-1 blockade in classical Hodgkin lymphoma. Study-wide points: Causes of the repertoire differences remain undefined, possibly disease activity or prior therapy. Healthy donors were reported to have higher baseline TCR diversity than newly diagnosed patients.

Stated time point: newly diagnosed, previously untreated cHL patient sample. Researchers used newly diagnosed, untreated classical Hodgkin lymphoma PBMCs for comparison. Profiling relied on immunoSEQ multiplex PCR, and the TCRdb table lists in-frame clones only, not all of them. This repertoire shows approximately 47,000 clones, roughly 88% found once; its top ten account for roughly 5.3%. Comment on this clone: What it binds is unknown.

Germline loops: CDR1 MNHEY, CDR2 SMNVEV (reference sequence). V was pared by 6 bases and J by 1 base, with 15 bases between. This CDR3 spans 15 amino acids. The sequenced material came from peripheral blood mononuclear cells (PBMCs). The J gene is TRBJ1-1, the V gene TRBV27, with D maybe TRBD1 (5 bases). This TCR came from a human donor with classical Hodgkin lymphoma. This CDR3 reads CASSPPDSRNTEAFF. The CDR3 DNA reads as TGTGCCAGCAGCCCTCCTGACAGTCGGAACACTGAAGCTTTCTTT.